This T cell receptor (beta chain) was sequenced during a study of OX40 agonist ivuxolimab in advanced cancers. Study-level points and caveats: Clonal expansion by week 6 occurred in CD4+ and CD8+ blood T cells (at 0.1 to 3.0 mg/kg). Determination of antigen specificity was not performed for the expanded peripheral T cells.

Germline CDR1 SQVTM, CDR2 ANQGSEA. J gave up 4 bases and V 3 bases, and 5 bases lay outside the gene matches. The CDR3 runs 13 residues. Using immunoSEQ multiplex PCR, the repertoire was profiled, and TCRdb retains in-frame clones only, with some absent. The sample holds approximately 44,000 clones; around 83% are singletons and the top ten take 2.6%. Worth noting for this clone: Its antigen is as yet unknown.

Sequencing was performed on CD4+ or CD8+ T cells sorted from blood, taken in a trial of the OX40 agonist ivuxolimab. The sequence was collected from an adult with an advanced solid tumor such as melanoma, head and neck, liver or kidney cancer. The rearrangement links TRBV29-1 to TRBJ1-2; TRBD1 agrees at 7 bases. In DNA form, the CDR3 reads TGCAGCGTTGATGGGGGACAGACCTATGGCTACACCTTC. The encoded protein is CSVDGGQTYGYTF.